These 11 T cell receptor beta chains originate from one sample sequenced in a study of CD8 T cells in ankylosing spondylitis. Findings of the study overall: Seven to nine highly homologous variants formed a TCR beta motif that appeared characteristic of ankylosing spondylitis blood.

Using its own MiXCR run on the 5' RACE reads, TCRdb lists one record per CDR3 protein. The sample includes some 700,000 distinct CDR3 sequences, under 20% of them seen just once. Antigens for these TCRs are unknown. The specimen was blood, either unsorted or a sorted T cell fraction (not recorded which). The receptors derive from a male donor with ankylosing spondylitis.

The V and J genes are TRBV5-1 and TRBJ2-2, with TRBD2 identical over 10 bases. This CDR3 comprises 16 residues. The V and J ends lost 3 bases and 4 bases, in that order; junction bases with no gene match: 6. Germline loops: CDR1 SGHRS, CDR2 YFSETQ. This chain's CDR3 is CASSWGLAGATGELFF. Written as DNA, the CDR3 is TGCGCCAGCAGCTGGGGGCTAGCGGGAGCCACCGGGGAGCTGTTTTTT.

The chain carries TRBV7-9 and TRBJ2-2, with 7 positions matching TRBD1. Germline V lookup: CDR1 SEHNR, CDR2 FQNEAQ (reference sequence). This CDR3 is 17 amino acids long. With 5 bases clipped from V and 3 bases from J, the junction kept 12 bases outside the gene matches. This CDR3 reads CASSPRATGAYTGELFF. As DNA, the CDR3 is TGTGCCAGCAGCCCAAGGGCTACAGGGGCGTACACCGGGGAGCTGTTTTTT.

The V gene is TRBV6-1, the J gene TRBJ1-1; 10 bases match TRBD1. The CDR3 sequence is 15 residues long. Germline V CDR1 and CDR2: MNHNS, SASEGT. After removal of 11 bases from V and 4 bases from J, the junction contained 13 bases not matched to a gene. The CDR3 coding sequence is TGTGCCGCCCAAGAGGGGACAGGGGATCCCACTGAAGCTTTCTTT. Amino acids: CAAQEGTGDPTEAFF.

This clonotype was found many times. The CDR3 spells CSARSGLAGTMNTEAFF. For the CDR3, the DNA is TGCAGTGCTAGATCAGGGTTGGCAGGGACCATGAACACTGAAGCTTTCTTT. J is TRBJ1-1 and V is TRBV20-1; D may be TRBD1 (5 bases). V was shortened by 2 bases and J by 0 bases, with 19 bases between the two germline ends. The germline CDR1 and CDR2 sequences are DFQATT and SNEGSKA (reference sequence). The CDR3 is 17 residues long.

At least ten counts were recorded for this clonotype. This chain links TRBV20-1 with TRBJ1-2; D is perhaps TRBD1 (5 bases). The V and J ends lost 0 bases and 4 bases respectively, with 18 bases between them. The CDR3 runs to 16 residues. Per germline, CDR1 DFQATT and CDR2 SNEGSKA (reference sequence). DNA of the CDR3: TGCAGTGCTAGAGATCTAGCTCAGGAAAGGGGCTATGGCTACACCTTC. Translation gives CSARDLAQERGYGYTF.

The rearrangement links TRBV2 to TRBJ1-5, with 7 positions matching TRBD1. This CDR3 contains 13 residues. The ends lost 8 bases at V and 6 bases at J; junction bases unmatched: 7. Germline V gene sequence: CDR1 SNHLY, CDR2 FYNNEI. The CDR3 coding sequence is TGTGCCAGCTTACAGGGGTACGCTCAGCCCCAGCATTTT. Encoded protein: CASLQGYAQPQHF.

The chain combines TRBV12-3 or TRBV12-4 with TRBJ1-1; 7 bases map to TRBD1. After removal of 3 bases from V and 4 bases from J, the junction contained 11 bases not matched to a gene. The CDR3 is 16 residues long. In nucleotides, the CDR3 is TGTGCCAGCAGTTTTCAGACGGTCAGGGGGTTCACTGAAGCTTTCTTT. Translation gives CASSFQTVRGFTEAFF.

This clonotype has more than one count but fewer than ten. J is TRBJ2-7 and V is TRBV14; 10 positions agree with TRBD2. Germline V lookup: CDR1 SGHDN, CDR2 FVKESK. The V gene end was trimmed by 3 bases and the J gene end by 0 bases; junction bases not matched to a gene: 2. The CDR3 extends over 15 amino acids. For the CDR3, the DNA is TGTGCCAGCAGCCAGCTAGCGGGGGTCTCCTACGAGCAGTACTTC. Amino acids: CASSQLAGVSYEQYF.

This rearrangement joins TRBV19 to TRBJ1-4, with 8 bases matching TRBD1. This CDR3 is 17 amino acids long. Per germline, CDR1 LNHDA and CDR2 SQIVND (reference sequence). After removal of 7 bases from V and 3 bases from J, the junction contained 13 bases not matched to a gene. The CDR3: CASTHGRRGLANEKLFF. The CDR3 DNA reads TGTGCCAGTACCCATGGTCGCAGGGGGCTTGCTAATGAAAAACTGTTTTTT.

This sequence joins TRBV3-1 and TRBJ1-1; TRBD1 matches at 7 bases. The CDR3 totals 16 residues. In germline, CDR1 is LGHDT, CDR2 YNNKEL (reference sequence). J was trimmed by 2 bases and V by 4 bases; bases with no gene match: 10. CDR3 residues: CASSPRTGLDNTEAFF. The DNA of the CDR3 is TGTGCCAGCAGCCCTCGGACAGGATTAGACAACACTGAAGCTTTCTTT.

This clonotype showed up just a few times. The V gene is TRBV6-2 or TRBV6-3, the J gene TRBJ1-5; D might be TRBD1 (6 bases). Germline V CDR1 and CDR2: MNHEY, SVGEGT. Trimming shortened V by 6 bases and J by 0 bases, and 21 bases separated the two germline ends. The CDR3 runs 18 residues. The CDR3 reads CASRIGQPTSFSNQPQHF. The DNA of the CDR3 is TGTGCCAGCAGAATTGGACAGCCAACAAGTTTTAGCAATCAGCCCCAGCATTTT.